Below are 17 T cell receptor beta chains sequenced from a single sample in a study of CD8 T cells in Susac syndrome. RNA, at about 0.45 to 1 ug, was reverse transcribed with random hexamers. MiXCR was run by TCRdb on the immunoSEQ multiplex PCR reads, yielding one entry per CDR3 protein. The profile shows some 150,000 distinct CDR3 sequences, about 94% of them singletons. Sequenced: CD8+ T cells from PBMCs. The receptors were gathered from a human donor with multiple sclerosis.

This sequence joins TRBV19 and TRBJ2-6; D is undetermined. In germline, CDR1 is LNHDA, CDR2 SQIVND (reference sequence). Trimming cost V 6 bases and J 6 bases, with 9 bases left between them. CDR3 size: 13 residues. CDR3 in amino acids: CASRVYPANVLTF. CDR3 in DNA: TGTGCCAGTAGGGTCTACCCGGCCAACGTCCTGACTTTC.

This chain uses TRBV7-2 with TRBJ1-5; D gene ambiguous. V was cut by 4 bases and J by 0 bases, with 10 bases left in between. CDR1 and CDR2 (germline): SGHTA, FQGNSA. This CDR3 is built from 15 residues. The CDR3 loop reads CASSSRAVSNQPQHF. CDR3 DNA: TGTGCCAGCAGCTCCCGAGCGGTTAGCAATCAGCCCCAGCATTTT.

This clonotype was recorded only once. The rearrangement joins TRBV30 to TRBJ1-2, with D hard to call. The CDR3 has 10 residues. V dropped 8 bases and J dropped 6 bases, with 10 bases sitting between them. Germline V gene sequence: CDR1 GTSNPN, CDR2 SVGIG (reference sequence). The CDR3 DNA is TGTGCCATAACAGTGGATGGCTACACCTTC. This sequence encodes CAITVDGYTF. The whole variable domain, filled in from reference TRBV30 and TRBJ1-2, reads SQTIHQWPATLVQPVGSPLSLECTVEGTSNPNLYWYRQAAGRGLQLLFYSVGIGQISSEVPQNLSASRPQDRQFILSSKKLLLSDSGFYLCAITVDGYTFGSGTRLTVV.

The chain employs TRBV28 and TRBJ2-5; a weak D match, TRBD1 (5 bases). V lost 7 bases, J lost 4 bases, and 13 bases lay in between. CDR3 length: 13 amino acids. From germline, CDR1 is MDHEN and CDR2 SYDVKM. The CDR3 loop reads CASIPQGGETQYF. The CDR3 region has the DNA TGTGCCAGCATACCCCAGGGTGGAGAGACCCAGTACTTC.

The V and J genes are TRBV7-9 and TRBJ1-4, with 9 nucleotides matching TRBD1. Per germline, CDR1 SEHNR and CDR2 FQNEAQ (reference sequence). The CDR3 has 15 amino acids. The junction had 6 bases not matched to a gene; V was cut back by 4 bases and J by 6 bases. The CDR3 reads CASSSWTGADEKLFF. Here the CDR3 DNA reads TGTGCCAGCAGCTCCTGGACAGGGGCGGATGAAAAACTGTTTTTT.

The CDR3: CASSRINLDRGANYGYTF. The CDR3 DNA sequence: TGTGCCAGCAGCCGGATCAACCTCGACAGGGGGGCTAACTATGGCTACACCTTC. The gene calls are TRBV14 and TRBJ1-2; 9 bases map to TRBD1. Trimming removed 4 bases from V and 0 bases from J; junction bases left unmatched: 12. Germline CDR1 and CDR2: SGHDN and FVKESK. This CDR3 region has 18 residues.

In DNA form, the CDR3 reads TGCAGCTTCGGTCGAGGAGGGGGCAACGAGCAGTACTTC. It translates to CSFGRGGGNEQYF. The chain couples TRBV29-1 to TRBJ2-7; TRBD1 might be the D (7 bases). The V end was cut by 8 bases, the J end by 5 bases, with 19 bases between. The CDR3 contains 13 residues. CDR1 is SQVTM and CDR2 is ANQGSEA in the germline V gene.

This chain connects TRBV5-1 to TRBJ2-1; D unresolved. The CDR3 has 13 amino acids. Germline lookup yields CDR1 SGHRS and CDR2 YFSETQ. V was pared by 5 bases and J by 8 bases, with 14 bases between. CDR3 in DNA: TGCGCCAGCAGTTCGTTCGGCGGCCATGAGCAGTTCTTC. It is translated as CASSSFGGHEQFF.

The chain has TRBV30 and TRBJ2-1; D possibly matches TRBD1 or TRBD2 (6 bases each). This CDR3 spans 14 amino acids. Deletions cut 5 bases from V and 9 bases from J, with 20 bases between. The germline V gene encodes CDR1 GTSNPN and CDR2 SVGIG (reference sequence). DNA for the CDR3: TGTGCCTGGGGGGGGCGGGCGCATGAGCTTGAGCAGTTCTTC. Its translation: CAWGGRAHELEQFF. The full variable domain, rest sourced from reference TRBV30 and TRBJ2-1, is SQTIHQWPATLVQPVGSPLSLECTVEGTSNPNLYWYRQAAGRGLQLLFYSVGIGQISSEVPQNLSASRPQDRQFILSSKKLLLSDSGFYLCAWGGRAHELEQFFGPGTRLTVL.

The chain uses TRBV9 and TRBJ1-2; a weak D match, TRBD1 (6 bases). CDR3 length: 15 amino acids. Germline CDR1 SGDLS, CDR2 YYNGEE. The V end lost 3 bases, the J end lost 1 base, and 13 bases lay between the germline ends. The CDR3 spells CASSGGQRDNYGYTF. The CDR3 bases are TGTGCCAGCAGCGGAGGACAGCGGGATAACTATGGCTACACCTTC.

The chain links TRBV29-1 to TRBJ2-5; 11 positions match TRBD2. The CDR3 sequence is 14 residues long. Trimming cost V 7 bases and J 1 base; bases outside gene matches: 5. The germline gives CDR1 SQVTM, CDR2 ANQGSEA. CDR3 loop: CSAPTSGVQETQYF. For the CDR3, the DNA is TGCAGCGCCCCGACTAGCGGGGTCCAAGAGACCCAGTACTTC.

V and J are TRBV20-1 and TRBJ2-3; D gene unclear. The CDR3 sequence is 15 residues long. The V end was cut by 0 bases, the J end by 0 bases, with 10 bases between. Germline V gene data show CDR1 as DFQATT and CDR2 as SNEGSKA (reference sequence). The CDR3 spells CSARDPQRSTDTQYF. CDR3 coding DNA: TGCAGTGCTAGAGATCCCCAGCGTAGCACAGATACGCAGTATTTT.

The rearrangement links TRBV20-1 to TRBJ2-1; no definite D call. Trimming took off 6 bases at V and 0 bases at J, with 18 bases between the two ends. The CDR3 has 16 amino acids. CDR1 and CDR2 from the germline V gene are DFQATT and SNEGSKA (reference sequence). The CDR3 reads CSAKDRRLSSYNEQFF. CDR3 DNA sequence: TGCAGTGCAAAGGACCGACGACTCAGCTCCTACAATGAGCAGTTCTTC.

The gene calls are TRBV20-1 and TRBJ1-5; the match to TRBD1 covers 7 bases. Germline trimming cut 0 bases from V and 4 bases from J; bases unmatched to any gene: 9. CDR3 length equals 16 residues. Germline V lookup: CDR1 DFQATT, CDR2 SNEGSKA (reference sequence). The CDR3 spells CSARDSTTGSNQPQHF. The CDR3 bases are TGCAGTGCTAGAGATTCGACGACAGGGTCAAATCAGCCCCAGCATTTT.

This sequence joins TRBV6-2 or TRBV6-3 and TRBJ1-2, with D uncertain. Germline V gene data show CDR1 as MNHEY and CDR2 as SVGEGT. The CDR3 is made up of 13 amino acids. V was trimmed by 10 bases and J by 2 bases, leaving 14 bases between them. CDR3 nucleotide sequence: TGTGCCACTCAACCGACACTAAACTATGGCTACACCTTC. Translating it yields CATQPTLNYGYTF.

Remarks on this clonotype: At one boundary the junction diverges from the germline segment, which might be a read error. J is TRBJ2-2 and V is TRBV9; D possibly corresponds to TRBD1 (6 bases). Germline CDR1 reads SGDLS; CDR2 reads YYNGEE. CDR3 length equals 15 residues. The CDR3 coding sequence is TGTGCCAGCAGCGTAGGAGGGACAAACAACGGGGAGCTGTTTTTT. It encodes CASSVGGTNNGELFF. The variable domain in full, with the rest retrieved from reference TRBV9 and TRBJ2-2, is DSGVTQTPKHLITATGQRVTLRCSPRSGDLSVYWYQQSLDQGLQFLIQYYNGEERAKGNILERFSAQQFPDLHSELNLSSLELGDSALYFCASSVGGTNNGELFFGEGSRLTVL.

The rearrangement uses TRBV27 and TRBJ2-7; the match to TRBD1 covers 7 bases. The CDR3 length is 14 residues. Germline assignment: CDR1 MNHEY and CDR2 SMNVEV (reference sequence). V dropped 5 bases and J dropped 3; count of bases not matched to a gene: 7. The CDR3 loop is CASSVSQGYYEQYF. As DNA, the CDR3 is TGTGCCAGCAGTGTTTCACAGGGGTACTACGAGCAGTACTTC.